These 19 T cell receptor beta chains originate from one sample sequenced in a study of blood T cell repertoires in COVID-19. Repertoires were generated with immunoSEQ multiplex PCR, while TCRdb's copy carries only in-frame clones and drops some. The table lists fewer than 65,000 clones, around four fifths of them singletons. Sequenced: peripheral blood. These receptors were obtained from a human donor in a cohort sampled during active COVID-19.

This sequence joins TRBV5-1 and TRBJ2-6, with 10 bases aligning to TRBD1. The CDR3 runs 20 residues. Germline V CDR1 and CDR2: SGHRS, YFSETQ. V lost 4 bases to trimming and J lost 0 bases; unmatched junction nucleotides: 13. The CDR3 DNA reads TGCGCCAGCAGCACGGGACAGGGGATTATATCTCTCTCTGGGGCCAACGTCCTGACTTTC. It codes for CASSTGQGIISLSGANVLTF.

The chain is built from TRBV19 and TRBJ2-3, with 11 bases matching TRBD2. Looked up from germline, CDR1 is LNHDA and CDR2 is SQIVND (reference sequence). The V gene end was trimmed by 5 bases and the J gene end by 3 bases; junction bases not matched to a gene: 4. This CDR3 spans 15 amino acids. The CDR3 region is CASSPLAGGTDTQYF. The CDR3 DNA follows: TGTGCCAGTAGTCCCCTAGCGGGAGGAACAGATACGCAGTATTTT.

The gene calls are TRBV7-8 and TRBJ1-4; a possible D gene is TRBD1 (5 bases). Germline V gene lookup returns CDR1 SGHVS and CDR2 FQNEAQ. This CDR3 comprises 15 residues. Trimming stripped 1 base from V and 3 bases from J, with 9 bases between. The CDR3 DNA follows: TGTGCCAGCAGCTTAGTGGGGGGTGCTAATGAAAAACTGTTTTTT. Translated, it gives CASSLVGGANEKLFF.

This chain links TRBV30 with TRBJ1-4; D gene unclear. The CDR3 consists of 15 residues. Trimming cost V 1 base and J 8 bases, with 17 bases left between them. Germline lookup yields CDR1 GTSNPN and CDR2 SVGIG (reference sequence). The CDR3 protein is CAWSGVEGGGEKLFF. The CDR3 bases are TGTGCCTGGAGTGGGGTGGAGGGAGGAGGGGAAAAACTGTTTTTT. Supplemented by reference TRBV30 and TRBJ1-4, the full variable domain reads SQTIHQWPATLVQPVGSPLSLECTVEGTSNPNLYWYRQAAGRGLQLLFYSVGIGQISSEVPQNLSASRPQDRQFILSSKKLLLSDSGFYLCAWSGVEGGGEKLFFGSGTQLSVL.

The chain carries TRBV5-6 and TRBJ2-1; perhaps TRBD1 as D (5 bases). V was clipped by 0 bases and J by 8 bases, with 9 bases between them. The length of the CDR3 is 13 residues. Looked up from germline, CDR1 is SGHDT and CDR2 is YYEEEE. CDR3 sequence: CASSLVRADEQFF. The DNA for the CDR3 is TGTGCCAGCAGCTTGGTCAGGGCTGATGAGCAGTTCTTC.

Only one count was recorded for this clone. The chain is built from TRBV30 and TRBJ1-1; no clear D. This CDR3 has 12 residues. Trimming pared 4 bases from V and 4 bases from J, leaving 10 bases between. CDR1 and CDR2 (germline): GTSNPN, SVGIG (reference sequence). The CDR3 coding sequence is TGTGCCTGGACTATAGAGATCACTGAAGCTTTCTTT. As protein: CAWTIEITEAFF.

This clone is termed medium-sized. V is TRBV6-4 and J is TRBJ1-1, with 11 nucleotides matching TRBD1. CDR3 size: 14 residues. With 2 bases clipped from V and 4 bases from J, the junction kept 0 bases outside the gene matches. Germline CDR1 MRHNA, CDR2 SNTAGT. The chain's CDR3 is CASSDGTGGTEAFF. CDR3 coding DNA: TGTGCCAGCAGTGACGGGACAGGGGGCACTGAAGCTTTCTTT.

This clone showed up just a few times. The rearrangement joins TRBV7-2 to TRBJ2-7, with 11 bases that match TRBD2. V lost 5 bases to trimming and J lost 4 bases; unmatched junction nucleotides: 10. Germline CDR1 is SGHTA and CDR2 is FQGNSA. The CDR3 has 16 residues. The CDR3 loop reads CASSPRSSGGRYEQYF. The CDR3 DNA is TGTGCCAGCAGCCCCCGGTCTAGCGGGGGGCGGTACGAGCAGTACTTC.

The table lists this clone with a count of one. The chain couples TRBV20-1 to TRBJ2-3; D possibly corresponds to TRBD1 (6 bases). Germline V gives CDR1 DFQATT, CDR2 SNEGSKA (reference sequence). This CDR3 region has 15 residues. V was trimmed by 3 bases and J by 2 bases, leaving 15 bases between them. The CDR3 sequence is CSASLKQGVTDTQYF. Here the CDR3 DNA reads TGCAGTGCTAGTTTAAAACAGGGAGTCACAGATACGCAGTATTTT.

The CDR3, as DNA: TGCAGCGTTACCCTAACGGGACTAGGATCCTACGAGCAGTACTTC. Its translation: CSVTLTGLGSYEQYF. V usage is TRBV29-1 and J usage is TRBJ2-7, with 8 bases aligning to TRBD2. The CDR3 extends over 15 amino acids. Unmatched junction bases numbered 10, after V lost 5 bases and J lost 1 base. Germline assignment: CDR1 SQVTM and CDR2 ANQGSEA.

This rearrangement joins TRBV4-2 to TRBJ2-1, with TRBD2 matching over 11 bases. The length of the CDR3 is 16 residues. CDR1 is LGHNA, CDR2 YNFKEQ, per germline. Losses at the gene ends were 0 bases for V and 13 bases for J; bases not matched to a gene: 11. CDR3 residues: CASSQDLWGSGRAQFF. In DNA form, the CDR3 reads TGTGCCAGCAGCCAAGATCTGTGGGGTAGCGGGAGGGCACAGTTCTTC.

This chain connects TRBV19 to TRBJ1-3; D not certain. The V end lost 5 bases, the J end lost 0 bases, and 14 bases lay between the germline ends. The CDR3 extends over 16 amino acids. Germline V gene sequence: CDR1 LNHDA, CDR2 SQIVND (reference sequence). The CDR3, as DNA: TGTGCCAGTAGTTTAGCCGGAGCGGGCTCTGGAAACACCATATATTTT. This gives the protein CASSLAGAGSGNTIYF.

This chain uses TRBV29-1 with TRBJ1-2; a weak D match, TRBD1 (6 bases). The V and J ends lost 0 bases and 11 bases respectively, with 13 bases between them. The length of the CDR3 is 12 residues. The germline V gene encodes CDR1 SQVTM and CDR2 ANQGSEA. CDR3 sequence reads: CSVEDRWDTYTF. The CDR3, as DNA: TGCAGCGTTGAAGATCGATGGGACACTTACACCTTC.

This chain links TRBV4-3 with TRBJ2-7; 9 nucleotides align to TRBD1. The germline V gene encodes CDR1 LGHNA and CDR2 YSLEER. V shed 6 bases and J 3 bases; nucleotides not matched to a gene: 6. This CDR3 has 14 residues. The CDR3 protein is CASSHDRGSYEQYF. DNA of the CDR3: TGCGCCAGCAGTCACGACAGGGGGAGCTACGAGCAGTACTTC.

The gene calls are TRBV30 and TRBJ2-3, with 8 bases identical to TRBD2. V lost 3 bases and J lost 5; bases outside the gene matches: 7. CDR3 size: 14 residues. The germline CDR1 and CDR2 sequences are GTSNPN and SVGIG (reference sequence). This chain's CDR3 is CAWSPGGRVDTQYF. The CDR3 nucleotides are TGTGCCTGGAGCCCGGGGGGGCGGGTAGATACGCAGTATTTT.

This clone has only one observation. The chain has TRBV7-9 and TRBJ1-1; TRBD1 matches at 7 bases. Germline V CDR1 and CDR2: SEHNR, FQNEAQ (reference sequence). The trim removed 0 bases at V and 9 bases at J, leaving 4 bases unmatched. CDR3 length: 13 residues. The CDR3 bases are TGTGCCAGCAGCTTAGCAGGGGACAGTCAAGCTTTCTTT. It specifies CASSLAGDSQAFF.

V gene TRBV18 combines with J gene TRBJ2-7; TRBD2 agrees at 15 bases. Germline assignment: CDR1 KGHSH and CDR2 LQKENI. V lost 6 bases, J lost 1 base, and 13 bases stayed unmatched. The CDR3 length is 19 residues. The CDR3 protein is CASSGGLAGGPSRSYEQYF. For the CDR3, the DNA is TGTGCCAGCTCGGGAGGACTAGCGGGAGGGCCGTCTCGGTCCTACGAGCAGTACTTC.

The chain carries TRBV28 and TRBJ2-1; 8 bases map to TRBD2. Germline CDR1 MDHEN, CDR2 SYDVKM. The V and J ends lost 8 bases and 6 bases, in that order; junction bases with no gene match: 6. CDR3 length equals 13 residues. The CDR3 sequence: CASRRGGSNEQFF. The CDR3 region has the DNA TGTGCCAGCCGTCGGGGGGGGAGCAATGAGCAGTTCTTC.

This chain uses TRBV27 with TRBJ1-1; possible D gene TRBD1, 5 bases. Germline loops: CDR1 MNHEY, CDR2 SMNVEV (reference sequence). The ends were cut back, 6 bases at V and 5 bases at J, with 13 bases in the middle. The CDR3 is 13 residues long. CDR3 nucleotides: TGTGCCAGCAGAAGGACGGGGGGAACTGAAGCTTTCTTT. The encoded protein is CASRRTGGTEAFF.